Presented here are 32 T cell receptor beta chains from one specimen sequenced in a study of blood T cell repertoires in COVID-19. The assay was immunoSEQ multiplex PCR, and TCRdb's table has in-frame clones only and misses some. The sample has around 270,000 clones, 80% to 90% seen once; the top ten hold roughly 4%. The sample taken for sequencing was PBMCs or T cells enriched from blood (not recorded which). These receptors were taken from a woman under 40 who had recovered from COVID-19.

CDR3 DNA sequence: TGTGCCAGCAGTTTATTAGAGGAGCAGTTCTTC. Protein sequence: CASSLLEEQFF. This chain joins TRBV28 and TRBJ2-1; no clear D gene. Trimming removed 1 base from V and 10 bases from J, with 5 bases in between. Germline loops: CDR1 MDHEN, CDR2 SYDVKM. This CDR3 has 11 residues. Variable domain in full (rest from reference TRBV28 and TRBJ2-1): DVKVTQSSRYLVKRTGEKVFLECVQDMDHENMFWYRQDPGLGLRLIYFSYDVKMKEKGDIPEGYSVSREKKERFSLILESASTNQTSMYLCASSLLEEQFFGPGTRLTVL.

In the case of this clone: At one boundary the junction diverges from the germline segment, which might be a read error. This chain joins TRBV15 and TRBJ2-3; 10 bases line up with TRBD1. This CDR3 spans 15 amino acids. CDR1 is LNHNV and CDR2 is YYDKDF in the germline V gene (reference sequence). CDR3 protein: CATRRGGQGLDTQYF. The CDR3 DNA is TGTGCCACCAGAAGAGGGGGACAGGGGTTAGATACGCAGTATTTT.

This sequence joins TRBV5-5 and TRBJ1-1; D is perhaps TRBD1 (5 bases). From germline, CDR1 is SGHKS and CDR2 YYEKEE (reference sequence). Trimming took off 3 bases at V and 3 bases at J, with 12 bases between the two ends. The CDR3 extends over 14 amino acids. CDR3 in amino acids: CASSSPRGDTEAFF. The CDR3 nucleotides are TGTGCCAGCAGCTCCCCCCGGGGGGACACTGAAGCTTTCTTT.

CDR3 loop: CASSSGQGNEQFF. In DNA, the CDR3 is TGTGCCAGCAGCTCGGGACAGGGGAATGAGCAGTTCTTC. The chain couples TRBV7-7 to TRBJ2-1; 10 bases are a match to TRBD1. The CDR3 extends over 13 amino acids. Trimming at V came to 4 bases and at J to 7 bases, leaving 1 base not matched to a gene. Germline V gene data show CDR1 as SSHAT and CDR2 as FNYEAQ (reference sequence).

The rearrangement uses TRBV5-4 and TRBJ2-5; 7 nucleotides line up with TRBD1. The CDR3 covers 13 residues. Germline V lookup: CDR1 SGHNT, CDR2 YYREEE (reference sequence). J gave up 2 bases and V 5 bases, and 3 bases lay outside the gene matches. Here the CDR3 DNA reads TGTGCCAGCAGGACAGGGATTCAAGAGACCCAGTACTTC. This encodes CASRTGIQETQYF.

This clone turned up a few times. The gene calls are TRBV6-2 or TRBV6-3 and TRBJ2-1; 12 positions agree with TRBD2. CDR3 length equals 17 residues. V dropped 0 bases and J dropped 4; count of bases not matched to a gene: 4. Looked up from germline, CDR1 is MNHEY and CDR2 is SVGEGT. CDR3 sequence (DNA): TGTGCCAGCAGTTACTCTTCTAGCGGGGGGGTATACAATGAGCAGTTCTTC. Its protein is CASSYSSSGGVYNEQFF.

This chain joins TRBV15 and TRBJ1-5, with 7 bases fitting TRBD1. The CDR3 spans 20 residues. Unmatched junction bases numbered 19, after V lost 5 bases and J lost 0 bases. In germline, CDR1 is LNHNV, CDR2 YYDKDF (reference sequence). In nucleotides, the CDR3 is TGTGCCACCAGCCTAACGAGACCCGGGACAGACGAATATAGCAATCAGCCCCAGCATTTT. This gives the protein CATSLTRPGTDEYSNQPQHF.

This clone has only one observation. This rearrangement joins TRBV9 to TRBJ2-1; possible D gene TRBD1, 5 bases. The V gene's germline CDR1 is SGDLS and CDR2 YYNGEE. The V and J ends lost 4 bases and 6 bases respectively, with 17 bases between them. CDR3 size: 15 residues. The CDR3 loop is CASSQRRGAGNEQFF. In nucleotides, the CDR3 is TGTGCCAGCAGCCAGAGAAGGGGCGCAGGCAATGAGCAGTTCTTC. Full variable domain (missing parts from reference TRBV9 and TRBJ2-1): DSGVTQTPKHLITATGQRVTLRCSPRSGDLSVYWYQQSLDQGLQFLIQYYNGEERAKGNILERFSAQQFPDLHSELNLSSLELGDSALYFCASSQRRGAGNEQFFGPGTRLTVL.

The genes are TRBV7-6 and TRBJ2-3; 8 bases agree with TRBD2. This CDR3 contains 15 residues. Germline V lookup: CDR1 SGHVS, CDR2 FNYEAQ. The junction had 6 bases not matched to a gene; V was cut back by 3 bases and J by 4 bases. CDR3 nucleotides: TGTGCCAGCAGCTTTAGCGGGGTCCGCTCAGATACGCAGTATTTT. Its translation: CASSFSGVRSDTQYF.

The chain has TRBV3-1 (or the pseudogene TRBV3-2) and TRBJ1-3; D is perhaps TRBD1 (5 bases). The CDR3 is 15 residues long. Trimming cost V 1 base and J 2 bases, with 9 bases left between them. Per germline, CDR1 LGHDT and CDR2 YNNKEL (reference sequence). CDR3: CASSQGQDTGNTIYF. The DNA of the CDR3 is TGTGCCAGCAGCCAAGGGCAGGACACTGGAAACACCATATATTTT.

The chain carries TRBV3-1 (or the pseudogene TRBV3-2) and TRBJ1-2, with TRBD1 matching over 10 bases. V lost 2 bases and J lost 8; bases outside the gene matches: 14. The CDR3 runs to 17 residues. Germline assignment: CDR1 LGHDT and CDR2 YNNKEL (reference sequence). DNA of the CDR3: TGTGCCAGCAGCCAAACTGGCATGACAGGGGGCGGCAGGGGCTACACCTTC. Protein: CASSQTGMTGGGRGYTF.

The chain couples TRBV5-4 to TRBJ2-5; 7 bases line up with TRBD2. V shed 5 bases, J shed 2 bases, and the junction held 12 bases outside the gene matches. CDR1 is SGHNT and CDR2 is YYREEE in the germline V gene (reference sequence). The CDR3 runs to 16 residues. The CDR3 nucleotides are TGTGCCAGCAGGGGAGATTGGTTAGCGGGTCAAGAGACCCAGTACTTC. As protein: CASRGDWLAGQETQYF.

V and J are TRBV6-5 and TRBJ1-1; D ambiguous. Trimming removed 2 bases from V and 1 base from J, with 5 bases in between. Germline V gene lookup returns CDR1 MNHEY and CDR2 SVGAGI. The CDR3 spans 13 residues. The CDR3 region is CASSYIRNTEAFF. The CDR3 DNA follows: TGTGCCAGCAGTTACATCCGGAACACTGAAGCTTTCTTT.

The genes are TRBV13 and TRBJ2-3; TRBD2 matches 8 bases. Trimming cost V 3 bases and J 0 bases; bases outside gene matches: 8. CDR1 and CDR2 (germline): PRHDT, FYEKMQ (reference sequence). CDR3 length equals 17 residues. Here the CDR3 DNA reads TGTGCCAGCAGCTTTTTCCTGCGGGAGGAGAGCACAGATACGCAGTATTTT. It is translated as CASSFFLREESTDTQYF.

The chain joins TRBV10-3 to TRBJ1-3, with D hard to call. Germline values: CDR1 ENHRY, CDR2 SYGVKD. The CDR3 has 11 amino acids. CDR3 coding DNA: TGTGGGGCTTACTCTGGAAACACCATATATTTT. Protein sequence: CGAYSGNTIYF.

Note on this clone: The sample carries other DNA sequences with the same CDR3. The chain couples TRBV7-9 to TRBJ2-3; a weak D match, TRBD2 (5 bases). The V end was cut by 1 base, the J end by 4 bases, with 12 bases between. CDR1 is SEHNR and CDR2 is FQNEAQ in the germline V gene (reference sequence). The CDR3 extends over 15 amino acids. Here the CDR3 reads CASSLGLAGADTQYF. CDR3 sequence (DNA): TGTGCCAGCAGCTTAGGACTCGCCGGGGCAGATACGCAGTATTTT.

The chain carries TRBV5-5 and TRBJ2-1; D is unclear. Trimming removed 1 base at V and 3 bases at J, with 5 bases between. CDR1 and CDR2 from the germline V gene are SGHKS and YYEKEE (reference sequence). The CDR3 runs to 13 residues. The CDR3 DNA reads TGTGCCAGCAGCTTGAACAACTACAATGAGCAGTTCTTC. It yields the protein CASSLNNYNEQFF.

This clone was observed a single time. The V gene is TRBV27, the J gene TRBJ2-1; 8 bases fit TRBD2. CDR3 size: 16 residues. Germline V CDR1 and CDR2: MNHEY, SMNVEV (reference sequence). Trimming removed 2 bases from V and 3 bases from J; junction bases left unmatched: 6. Here the CDR3 reads CASSLGGSGGYNEQFF. The CDR3, as DNA: TGTGCCAGCAGTTTAGGGGGAAGCGGGGGCTACAATGAGCAGTTCTTC.

J is TRBJ1-2 and V is TRBV7-9, with D unresolved. This CDR3 region has 14 residues. Germline values: CDR1 SEHNR, CDR2 FQNEAQ (reference sequence). Between the trimmed V and J ends, which lost 5 bases and 3 bases, there was a span of 13 bases. The CDR3 region is CASSPEGSYYGYTF. The CDR3 DNA is TGTGCCAGCAGCCCAGAGGGCAGTTACTATGGCTACACCTTC.

The CDR3 reads CASSLRASGRASEQFF. The CDR3 coding sequence is TGTGCCAGCAGTTTACGGGCTAGCGGGAGGGCTAGTGAGCAGTTCTTC. The chain employs TRBV28 and TRBJ2-1; 12 bases match TRBD2. V lost 2 bases, J lost 9 bases, and 8 bases stayed unmatched. CDR1 and CDR2 from the germline V gene are MDHEN and SYDVKM. The CDR3 consists of 16 residues.

The chain employs TRBV7-9 and TRBJ1-2; 8 bases are a match to TRBD1. CDR1 is SEHNR and CDR2 is FQNEAQ in the germline V gene (reference sequence). CDR3 size: 14 residues. Trimming took 5 bases from V and 5 from J; bases not matched to a gene: 7. The CDR3 spells CASSPPRTGYGYTF. The CDR3 DNA sequence: TGTGCCAGCAGCCCCCCCCGGACAGGGTATGGCTACACCTTC.

This chain uses TRBV7-9 with TRBJ1-1, with a possible D match to TRBD1 (6 bases). The CDR3 totals 14 residues. Between the trimmed V and J ends, which lost 3 bases and 0 bases, there was a span of 8 bases. Germline V gene sequence: CDR1 SEHNR, CDR2 FQNEAQ (reference sequence). CDR3 sequence: CASSFRGMNTEAFF. The CDR3 nucleotides are TGTGCCAGCAGCTTCAGGGGTATGAACACTGAAGCTTTCTTT.

This chain connects TRBV10-1 to TRBJ1-2; 7 nucleotides match TRBD1. This CDR3 comprises 16 residues. The germline V gene has CDR1 WNHNN and CDR2 SYGVQD (reference sequence). With V trimmed by 3 bases and J by 4 bases, 11 bases remained unmatched. As DNA, the CDR3 is TGCGCCAGCAGTGAAACTTCAGGGGGAGGAAGCTATGGCTACACCTTC. Amino acid sequence: CASSETSGGGSYGYTF.

The chain uses TRBV6-1 and TRBJ1-4; maybe TRBD1 (6 bases). The V gene's germline CDR1 is MNHNS and CDR2 SASEGT. The CDR3 has 16 residues. V lost 3 bases and J 3 bases, leaving 14 bases between the germline ends. The CDR3 is CASSDPLQGANEKLFF. The CDR3 region has the DNA TGTGCCAGCAGTGATCCCCTACAGGGTGCTAATGAAAAACTGTTTTTT.

This clone appeared a few times. The J gene is TRBJ2-1, the V gene TRBV11-3, with 9 bases lining up with TRBD2. V lost 5 bases, J lost 7 bases, and 9 bases stayed unmatched. This CDR3 has 15 residues. Germline CDR1 and CDR2: SGHNT and YENEEA. The CDR3 DNA is TGTGCCAGCAGCCCCTTAGCGGGAGCTAGGAATGAGCAGTTCTTC. Translated, it gives CASSPLAGARNEQFF.

V usage is TRBV12-3 or TRBV12-4 and J usage is TRBJ1-1; D unresolved. The length of the CDR3 is 11 residues. V dropped 4 bases and J dropped 11 bases, with 11 bases sitting between them. Written as DNA, the CDR3 is TGTGCCAGCAGTTCAACTCCGGGGGCTTTCTTT. Its protein is CASSSTPGAFF.

The V gene is TRBV28, the J gene TRBJ2-4; TRBD2 might be the D (7 bases). CDR1 MDHEN and CDR2 SYDVKM come from the germline V gene. This CDR3 has 14 residues. V gave up 6 bases and J gave up 1 base, with 10 bases separating them. CDR3 nucleotides: TGTGCCAGCAGCAGGGGAGGGGCCAAAAACATTCAGTACTTC. Translated: CASSRGGAKNIQYF.

V usage is TRBV5-4 and J usage is TRBJ1-5; maybe TRBD1 (6 bases). Looked up from germline, CDR1 is SGHNT and CDR2 is YYREEE (reference sequence). V gave up 4 bases and J gave up 5 bases, with 13 bases separating them. The CDR3 has 14 residues. CDR3 DNA sequence: TGTGCCAGCAGCCGCGGGGGGGGCGATCAGCCCCAGCATTTT. Residues: CASSRGGGDQPQHF.

In nucleotides, the CDR3 is TGTGCCTGCCAGGGTTTAGCCAAAAACATTCAGTACTTC. Translating it yields CACQGLAKNIQYF. V and J are TRBV30 and TRBJ2-4; D is possibly TRBD1 (5 bases). The CDR3 consists of 13 residues. V was shortened by 6 bases and J by 0 bases, with 9 bases between the two germline ends. Germline V gene sequence: CDR1 GTSNPN, CDR2 SVGIG (reference sequence).

This sequence joins TRBV3-1 (or the pseudogene TRBV3-2) and TRBJ2-5; the D gene is possibly TRBD1 (6 bases). Germline values: CDR1 LGHDT, CDR2 YNNKEL (reference sequence). The CDR3 is 16 amino acids. V shed 3 bases and J shed 5 bases, with 19 bases lying between them. As DNA, the CDR3 is TGTGCCAGCAGCCACCTGACAGGCCCGCGAGGGGAGACCCAGTACTTC. This codes for CASSHLTGPRGETQYF.

This chain uses TRBV29-1 with TRBJ2-1, with no clear D. CDR3 length equals 11 residues. The V gene lost 4 bases and the J gene lost 7 bases, with 8 bases spanning the gap. Germline lookup yields CDR1 SQVTM and CDR2 ANQGSEA. CDR3 nucleotide sequence: TGCAGCGTTGCCCGCGGAAATGAGCAGTTCTTC. This sequence encodes CSVARGNEQFF.

This clone was recorded only once. This chain joins TRBV28 and TRBJ2-1; maybe TRBD2 (5 bases). The V end lost 6 bases, the J end lost 5 bases, and 11 bases lay between the germline ends. This CDR3 is 13 amino acids long. The V gene's germline CDR1 is MDHEN and CDR2 SYDVKM. The CDR3 nucleotides read TGTGCCAGCAGGACTACTGCCAACAATGAGCAGTTCTTC. Translated: CASRTTANNEQFF.